These 23 T cell receptor beta chains were sequenced from one sample in a study of blood T cell repertoires in COVID-19. Here immunoSEQ multiplex PCR was the method, and the copy in TCRdb shows in-frame clones only, minus some. The sample holds 650,000 to 800,000 clones, 90% seen once. Sequenced material: peripheral blood. These receptors all come from a woman younger than 35 with acute or convalescent COVID-19.

J is TRBJ1-1 and V is TRBV7-2; no reliable D call. The CDR3 sequence is 13 residues long. The germline V gene encodes CDR1 SGHTA and CDR2 FQGNSA. Trimming pared 2 bases from V and 2 bases from J, leaving 6 bases between. The DNA for the CDR3 is TGTGCCAGCAGCTTATTAGCCAACACTGAAGCTTTCTTT. It yields the protein CASSLLANTEAFF.

V gene TRBV28 combines with J gene TRBJ1-2; D ambiguous. The germline gives CDR1 MDHEN, CDR2 SYDVKM. The length of the CDR3 is 12 residues. V was clipped by 2 bases and J by 8 bases, with 9 bases between them. The CDR3 coding sequence is TGTGCCAGCAGTTTAGAGATCGGGGGCTACACCTTC. This codes for CASSLEIGGYTF.

The rearrangement uses TRBV6-5 and TRBJ1-2; 7 nucleotides match TRBD1. The CDR3 consists of 16 residues. Germline CDR1 MNHEY, CDR2 SVGAGI. V was pared by 2 bases and J by 5 bases, with 11 bases of the junction left unmatched. The DNA of the CDR3 is TGTGCCAGCAGTTACAGGGGGCCTTCCTCCCCTTATGGCTACACCTTC. Translated, it gives CASSYRGPSSPYGYTF.

The chain employs TRBV10-2 and TRBJ2-1; 10 bases agree with TRBD2. The germline gives CDR1 WSHSY, CDR2 SAAADI. This CDR3 contains 16 residues. V trimming: 5 bases; J trimming: 7 bases; junction bases outside the gene matches: 11. The CDR3 reads CASSRVLAGAHNEQFF. CDR3 DNA sequence: TGCGCCAGCAGTCGTGTGCTAGCGGGGGCCCATAATGAGCAGTTCTTC.

The chain carries TRBV30 and TRBJ1-2; D is unresolved. CDR1 GTSNPN and CDR2 SVGIG come from the germline V gene (reference sequence). V was trimmed by 0 bases and J by 2 bases, leaving 7 bases between them. The CDR3 is 13 residues long. CDR3 in amino acids: CAWSVQENYGYTF. For the CDR3, the DNA is TGTGCCTGGAGTGTACAAGAAAACTATGGCTACACCTTC.

This chain connects TRBV12-3 or TRBV12-4 to TRBJ1-2; D is possibly TRBD1 (5 bases). The CDR3 sequence is 12 residues long. Trimming pared 4 bases from V and 9 bases from J, leaving 12 bases between. As DNA, the CDR3 is TGTGCCAGCAGTTCCCAGGGAAGTAGCTACACCTTC. Protein sequence: CASSSQGSSYTF.

V usage is TRBV30 and J usage is TRBJ1-1, with 8 bases matching TRBD1. Germline V lookup: CDR1 GTSNPN, CDR2 SVGIG (reference sequence). The CDR3 runs to 15 residues. V gave up 1 base and J gave up 5 bases; unmatched junction bases: 9. CDR3 bases: TGTGCCTGGAGTGATTCCTACAGGGGGAGGACTGAAGCTTTCTTT. Its translation is CAWSDSYRGRTEAFF.

The chain uses TRBV5-1 and TRBJ1-2, with D maybe TRBD1 (6 bases). V was cut by 3 bases and J by 2 bases, with 14 bases left in between. CDR1 and CDR2 (germline): SGHRS, YFSETQ. This CDR3 contains 15 residues. Written as DNA, the CDR3 is TGCGCCAGCAGCTCCTCCTGGACAGTCAACTATGGCTACACCTTC. Its translation is CASSSSWTVNYGYTF.

The chain carries TRBV7-7 and TRBJ1-1, with D possibly matching TRBD1 (6 bases). The CDR3 totals 13 residues. Germline V lookup: CDR1 SSHAT, CDR2 FNYEAQ (reference sequence). V lost 4 bases and J lost 3, with 9 bases in between. This CDR3 is CASSSDRYTEAFF. As DNA, the CDR3 is TGTGCCAGCAGCTCCGACAGGTACACTGAAGCTTTCTTT. The entire variable domain, with the rest obtained from reference TRBV7-7 and TRBJ1-1, is as follows: GAGVSQSPRYKVTKRGQDVTLRCDPISSHATLYWYQQALGQGPEFLTYFNYEAQPDKSGLPSDRFSAERPEGSISTLTIQRTEQRDSAMYRCASSSDRYTEAFFGQGTRLTVV.

V gene TRBV5-4 combines with J gene TRBJ2-3; no clear D gene. The CDR3 consists of 14 residues. The V gene lost 3 bases and the J gene lost 0 bases, with 8 bases spanning the gap. CDR1 is SGHNT and CDR2 is YYREEE in the germline V gene (reference sequence). CDR3 sequence: CASSSTSSTDTQYF. CDR3 nucleotide sequence: TGTGCCAGCAGCTCAACATCCAGCACAGATACGCAGTATTTT.

This chain connects TRBV27 to TRBJ1-2; 8 nucleotides line up with TRBD1. J gave up 1 base and V 3 bases, and 10 bases lay outside the gene matches. The germline gives CDR1 MNHEY, CDR2 SMNVEV (reference sequence). The CDR3 extends over 17 amino acids. The CDR3 spells CASSLRGRGPVNYGYTF. The CDR3 DNA sequence: TGTGCCAGCAGTTTGAGGGGCAGGGGGCCTGTTAACTATGGCTACACCTTC.

V is TRBV6-6 and J is TRBJ1-2; 10 bases match TRBD1. Germline-derived CDR1 and CDR2 are MNHNY and SVGAGI (reference sequence). Losses at the gene ends were 6 bases for V and 3 bases for J; bases not matched to a gene: 4. The CDR3 has 14 residues. The CDR3 sequence is CASSQTGGDYGYTF. The CDR3 DNA reads as TGTGCCAGCAGCCAGACAGGGGGCGACTATGGCTACACCTTC.

The V and J genes are TRBV4-1 and TRBJ1-1, with D perhaps matching TRBD1 (5 bases). The germline gives CDR1 MGHRA, CDR2 YSYEKL. CDR3 size: 15 residues. The V and J ends lost 4 bases and 6 bases respectively, with 18 bases between them. CDR3 bases: TGCGCCAGCAGCCCCCGGGACTTATGGGACTCTGAAGCTTTCTTT. Protein sequence: CASSPRDLWDSEAFF.

The chain recombines TRBV9 with TRBJ2-3; 8 bases align to TRBD1. In germline, CDR1 is SGDLS, CDR2 YYNGEE. The V and J ends lost 4 bases and 5 bases, in that order; junction bases with no gene match: 9. CDR3 size: 15 residues. Here the CDR3 DNA reads TGTGCCAGCAGCCCTTGGACAGGGAGAGTAGATACGCAGTATTTT. Residues: CASSPWTGRVDTQYF.

The genes are TRBV7-8 and TRBJ1-1, with a tentative D call TRBD1 (6 bases). Germline V lookup: CDR1 SGHVS, CDR2 FQNEAQ. The ends were cut back, 1 base at V and 4 bases at J, with 19 bases in the middle. The CDR3 has 17 amino acids. The CDR3 reads CASSLGGSLGAVTEAFF. The CDR3 DNA sequence: TGTGCCAGCAGCTTAGGGGGTTCTCTGGGGGCCGTCACTGAAGCTTTCTTT.

This chain uses TRBV18 with TRBJ1-2, with 9 bases that match TRBD1. CDR1 and CDR2 from the germline V gene are KGHSH and LQKENI. V lost 3 bases, J lost 6 bases, and 11 bases stayed unmatched. This CDR3 has 16 residues. The CDR3 loop is CASSPGQGSLRDGYTF. In DNA form, the CDR3 reads TGTGCCAGCTCACCGGGACAGGGATCCCTTCGTGATGGCTACACCTTC.

The genes are TRBV3-1 (or the pseudogene TRBV3-2) and TRBJ1-1; no clear D. The CDR3 totals 14 residues. CDR1 and CDR2 from the germline V gene are LGHDT and YNNKEL (reference sequence). The V end was cut by 4 bases, the J end by 6 bases, with 15 bases between. CDR3 region: CASSRGASGAEAFF. CDR3 in DNA: TGTGCCAGCAGCCGGGGAGCGTCCGGGGCTGAAGCTTTCTTT.

The chain is built from TRBV19 and TRBJ1-6; a weak D match, TRBD1 (5 bases). V dropped 5 bases and J dropped 6 bases, with 8 bases sitting between them. Germline V gives CDR1 LNHDA, CDR2 SQIVND (reference sequence). The CDR3 length is 13 residues. CDR3 nucleotides: TGTGCCAGTAGTGGACAAACTAATTCACCCCTCCACTTT. This translates into CASSGQTNSPLHF.

Worth noting for this clone: Other DNA sequences within the sample encode an identical CDR3. This rearrangement joins TRBV11-2 to TRBJ1-2; 11 bases line up with TRBD1. Germline CDR1 reads SGHAT; CDR2 reads FQNNGV. The CDR3 has 15 amino acids. Trimming took 1 base from V and 4 from J; bases not matched to a gene: 2. The CDR3 here is CASSLGGTGGYGYTF. The CDR3 DNA reads as TGTGCCAGCAGCTTAGGAGGGACAGGGGGCTATGGCTACACCTTC.

The gene calls are TRBV6-2 or TRBV6-3 and TRBJ1-1; D remains unclear. Germline V gives CDR1 MNHEY, CDR2 SVGEGT. The CDR3 is 13 residues long. The V end lost 2 bases, the J end lost 5 bases, and 9 bases lay between the germline ends. In nucleotides, the CDR3 is TGTGCCAGCAGTTACCCAGCCAGGACTGAAGCTTTCTTT. This codes for CASSYPARTEAFF.

The chain links TRBV18 to TRBJ2-3; D remains unclear. This CDR3 has 13 amino acids. The V end was cut by 3 bases, the J end by 4 bases, with 8 bases between. Germline V gene data show CDR1 as KGHSH and CDR2 as LQKENI. For the CDR3, the DNA is TGTGCCAGCTCACCCTGGGCCGCAGATACGCAGTATTTT. Protein product: CASSPWAADTQYF.

This clone was seen only a few times. The chain's CDR3 is CASSLVSRGTEAFF. The DNA of the CDR3 is TGTGCCAGCAGCTTAGTTTCCAGAGGCACTGAAGCTTTCTTT. The chain links TRBV7-8 to TRBJ1-1, with D uncertain. CDR1 is SGHVS, CDR2 FQNEAQ, per germline. The CDR3 has 14 residues. The V end was cut by 1 base, the J end by 4 bases, with 10 bases between.

The chain is built from TRBV2 and TRBJ1-4; 10 nucleotides agree with TRBD1. Germline trimming cut 2 bases from V and 8 bases from J; bases unmatched to any gene: 5. Per germline, CDR1 SNHLY and CDR2 FYNNEI. The CDR3 is 15 residues long. The CDR3 DNA reads TGTGCCAGCAGTGAATCGGGACAGGGGTGGGAAAAACTGTTTTTT. Encoded protein: CASSESGQGWEKLFF.